The 27 T cell receptor beta chains below all came from one sample that was sequenced in a study of T cells after somatic rescue of genetic block. Data came from immunoSEQ multiplex PCR; TCRdb stores just in-frame clones and leaves some out. The sample contains 80,000 to 90,000 clones, about 87% of which appear only once. Input material: peripheral blood mononuclear cells (PBMCs). The receptors here all came from a woman between 18 and 29 years old.

V is TRBV7-2 and J is TRBJ1-4, with D possibly TRBD1 on 6 matching bases. CDR3 size: 14 residues. The V end lost 6 bases, the J end lost 8 bases, and 16 bases lay between the germline ends. Per the germline V gene, CDR1 is SGHTA and CDR2 is FQGNSA. This chain's CDR3 is CASSPTGRGEKLFF. In DNA form, the CDR3 reads TGTGCCAGCAGTCCGACAGGACGAGGCGAAAAACTGTTTTTT.

The chain recombines TRBV14 with TRBJ2-4; no clear D. V was trimmed by 4 bases and J by 0 bases, leaving 13 bases between them. CDR1 is SGHDN and CDR2 is FVKESK in the germline V gene. This CDR3 is built from 16 residues. CDR3 DNA sequence: TGTGCCAGCAGCCCAACCCGGGCCTTAGCCAAAAACATTCAGTACTTC. Encoded protein: CASSPTRALAKNIQYF.

J is TRBJ1-5 and V is TRBV7-8, with D possibly matching TRBD1 (6 bases). Germline loops: CDR1 SGHVS, CDR2 FQNEAQ. The CDR3 sequence is 13 residues long. V lost 5 bases, J lost 11 bases, and 16 bases lay in between. The CDR3 DNA is TGTGCCAGCAGCCGGGACACCCAAAACGCCCAGCATTTT. Protein product: CASSRDTQNAQHF. Filled out from reference TRBV7-8 and TRBJ1-5, the complete variable domain reads GAGVSQSPRYKVAKRGQDVALRCDPISGHVSLFWYQQALGQGPEFLTYFQNEAQLDKSGLPSDRFFAERPEGSVSTLKIQRTQQEDSAVYLCASSRDTQNAQHFGDGTRLSIL.

The rearrangement joins TRBV5-1 to TRBJ2-7; 13 bases are shared with TRBD2. From germline, CDR1 is SGHRS and CDR2 YFSETQ. V dropped 6 bases and J dropped 4; count of bases not matched to a gene: 4. The length of the CDR3 is 14 residues. CDR3: CASTRTSGSYEQYF. The CDR3 DNA follows: TGCGCCAGCACCCGGACTAGCGGGAGTTACGAGCAGTACTTC.

This clone is a singleton in its sample. The gene calls are TRBV7-8 and TRBJ2-2; D call uncertain. Germline assignment: CDR1 SGHVS and CDR2 FQNEAQ. V lost 2 bases, J lost 0 bases, and 7 bases lay in between. This CDR3 comprises 15 residues. The CDR3 loop reads CASSLLRSNTGELFF. The CDR3 nucleotides are TGTGCCAGCAGCTTATTACGGTCGAACACCGGGGAGCTGTTTTTT.

The V call is TRBV2, the J call TRBJ1-6, with D unresolved. Germline CDR1 is SNHLY and CDR2 is FYNNEI. V gave up 6 bases and J gave up 9 bases, with 12 bases separating them. The CDR3 totals 13 residues. The CDR3 DNA reads TGTGCCAGCAGCGAGCTCGGAGGTTCACCCCTCCACTTT. It translates to CASSELGGSPLHF.

The chain employs TRBV7-8 and TRBJ1-2, with D maybe TRBD1 (6 bases). Per the germline V gene, CDR1 is SGHVS and CDR2 is FQNEAQ. CDR3 size: 15 residues. V gave up 7 bases and J gave up 2 bases, with 17 bases separating them. The CDR3 is CASTPIGGRNYGYTF. The CDR3 nucleotides are TGTGCCAGCACCCCCATAGGGGGACGAAACTATGGCTACACCTTC.

A few counts support this clone. The chain links TRBV20-1 to TRBJ1-1; D is unclear. From germline, CDR1 is DFQATT and CDR2 SNEGSKA (reference sequence). Trimming took off 4 bases at V and 6 bases at J, with 9 bases between the two ends. The CDR3 is 11 residues long. CDR3: CSAIMVAEAFF. The CDR3 nucleotides read TGCAGTGCTATTATGGTAGCTGAAGCTTTCTTT.

The CDR3 here is CASSPPDRGPYEQYF. The CDR3 DNA follows: TGTGCCAGCAGTCCACCGGACAGGGGGCCCTACGAGCAGTACTTC. The rearrangement uses TRBV27 and TRBJ2-7; the match to TRBD1 covers 11 bases. This CDR3 has 15 amino acids. The V and J ends lost 5 bases and 2 bases, in that order; junction bases with no gene match: 5. Looked up from germline, CDR1 is MNHEY and CDR2 is SMNVEV (reference sequence).

CDR3 region: CASSIPRRLGSYNEQFF. CDR3 nucleotide sequence: TGTGCCAGTAGTATCCCCCGAAGGCTGGGGTCCTACAATGAGCAGTTCTTC. The chain is built from TRBV19 and TRBJ2-1, with D uncertain. CDR1 is LNHDA, CDR2 SQIVND, per germline (reference sequence). Trimming left V 3 bases short and J 1 base short, with 16 bases between. The CDR3 is made up of 17 amino acids. Full variable domain (remainder filled in from reference TRBV19 and TRBJ2-1): DGGITQSPKYLFRKEGQNVTLSCEQNLNHDAMYWYRQDPGQGLRLIYYSQIVNDFQKGDIAEGYSVSREKKESFPLTVTSAQKNPTAFYLCASSIPRRLGSYNEQFFGPGTRLTVL.

The chain joins TRBV7-8 to TRBJ1-1; a possible D gene is TRBD1 (5 bases). CDR1 and CDR2 from the germline V gene are SGHVS and FQNEAQ. The CDR3 is 15 residues long. Trimming shortened V by 0 bases and J by 0 bases, and 8 bases separated the two germline ends. CDR3 residues: CASSLAGGMNTEAFF. CDR3 in DNA: TGTGCCAGCAGCTTAGCTGGGGGTATGAACACTGAAGCTTTCTTT.

The V call is TRBV6-4, the J call TRBJ2-3; D is perhaps TRBD1 or TRBD2 (6 bases each). The germline gives CDR1 MRHNA, CDR2 SNTAGT. V dropped 1 base and J dropped 4 bases, with 12 bases sitting between them. The CDR3 length is 15 residues. This CDR3 reads CASSDYGGEADTQYF. The CDR3 DNA reads as TGTGCCAGCAGTGACTACGGGGGCGAGGCAGATACGCAGTATTTT.

This clone was observed once. The chain is built from TRBV29-1 and TRBJ2-3; 13 bases align to TRBD2. The CDR3 length is 18 residues. Germline assignment: CDR1 SQVTM and CDR2 ANQGSEA. With 1 base clipped from V and 0 bases from J, the junction kept 7 bases outside the gene matches. In DNA form, the CDR3 reads TGCAGCGTTGAAGGTACTAGCGGGAGGGCCCTTAGCACAGATACGCAGTATTTT. Its translation is CSVEGTSGRALSTDTQYF.

The V and J genes are TRBV29-1 and TRBJ2-7; 11 bases are a match to TRBD1. The CDR3 has 14 amino acids. V shed 6 bases, J shed 5 bases, and the junction held 9 bases outside the gene matches. Germline CDR1 reads SQVTM; CDR2 reads ANQGSEA. The DNA for the CDR3 is TGCAGCGTCAAGGACAGGGGGCAGTTAAACGAGCAGTACTTC. Its translation: CSVKDRGQLNEQYF.

The chain has TRBV28 and TRBJ2-4; 13 nucleotides line up with TRBD2. V trimming: 6 bases; J trimming: 4 bases; junction bases outside the gene matches: 3. In germline, CDR1 is MDHEN, CDR2 SYDVKM. The CDR3 has 15 residues. In nucleotides, the CDR3 is TGTGCCAGCAGGGGGGGACTAGCGGGGAAAAACATTCAGTACTTC. It is translated as CASRGGLAGKNIQYF.

This chain joins TRBV6-6 and TRBJ2-7, with a possible D match to TRBD1 (5 bases). The CDR3 extends over 16 amino acids. V dropped 3 bases and J dropped 6 bases, with 21 bases sitting between them. In germline, CDR1 is MNHNY, CDR2 SVGAGI (reference sequence). CDR3 in amino acids: CASSYSSRTHRSEQYF. In nucleotides, the CDR3 is TGTGCCAGCAGTTATAGCTCGAGGACACATCGATCCGAGCAGTACTTC.

This chain connects TRBV19 to TRBJ2-1, with 12 bases identical to TRBD2. This CDR3 has 15 residues. J lost 7 bases, V lost 6 bases, and 7 bases had no gene match. CDR1 and CDR2 (germline): LNHDA, SQIVND (reference sequence). The CDR3 sequence is CASRVALAGGNEQFF. DNA of the CDR3: TGTGCCAGTAGAGTAGCGCTAGCGGGAGGGAATGAGCAGTTCTTC.

The chain uses TRBV7-9 and TRBJ1-2; maybe TRBD1 (6 bases). With 3 bases removed from V and 6 bases from J, the gap between germline ends came to 8 bases. The germline V gene encodes CDR1 SEHNR and CDR2 FQNEAQ (reference sequence). The CDR3 loop spans 12 amino acids. This chain's CDR3 is CASSFAGDGYTF. The CDR3 coding sequence is TGTGCCAGCAGCTTTGCAGGGGATGGCTACACCTTC.

V and J are TRBV5-1 and TRBJ2-2; possibly TRBD1 for D (5 bases). CDR3 length equals 13 residues. V gave up 5 bases and J gave up 6 bases, with 11 bases separating them. The germline V gene has CDR1 SGHRS and CDR2 YFSETQ. The CDR3 reads CASRAGLPGELFF. Written as DNA, the CDR3 is TGCGCCAGCAGAGCAGGGTTACCCGGGGAGCTGTTTTTT.

This clone has more than one count but fewer than ten. J is TRBJ2-5 and V is TRBV25-1, with D maybe TRBD1 (6 bases). This CDR3 comprises 14 residues. Trimming pared 1 base from V and 5 bases from J, leaving 11 bases between. Germline V lookup: CDR1 MGHDK, CDR2 SYGVNS. In nucleotides, the CDR3 is TGTGCCAGCAGTGAATTCAGGGGCACGGAGACCCAGTACTTC. Its protein product is CASSEFRGTETQYF.

The CDR3 region has the DNA TGCGCCAGCAGTGAGGGCAGGGGAATACTTAATTCACCCCTCCACTTT. Translation: CASSEGRGILNSPLHF. The chain carries TRBV10-2 and TRBJ1-6, with D perhaps matching TRBD1 (6 bases). The V end was cut by 2 bases, the J end by 6 bases, with 14 bases between. The germline V gene encodes CDR1 WSHSY and CDR2 SAAADI. The CDR3 is 16 residues long.

For the CDR3, the DNA is TGTGCCTGGAGTGTTTTAGGTCGCACTGAAGCTTTCTTT. Translation gives CAWSVLGRTEAFF. The rearrangement joins TRBV30 to TRBJ1-1; unclear D gene. Germline V gives CDR1 GTSNPN, CDR2 SVGIG (reference sequence). There are 13 residues in the CDR3. With 0 bases removed from V and 4 bases from J, the gap between germline ends came to 9 bases.

The CDR3 DNA follows: TGTGCCAGCAGCCCCCGGTCAGGGGCGATGACTGAAGCTTTCTTT. Its protein product is CASSPRSGAMTEAFF. The rearrangement joins TRBV9 to TRBJ1-1, with D possibly being TRBD1 (6 bases). The CDR3 extends over 15 amino acids. In germline, CDR1 is SGDLS, CDR2 YYNGEE. The V and J ends lost 4 bases and 5 bases respectively, with 18 bases between them. Filled out from reference TRBV9 and TRBJ1-1, the complete variable domain reads DSGVTQTPKHLITATGQRVTLRCSPRSGDLSVYWYQQSLDQGLQFLIQYYNGEERAKGNILERFSAQQFPDLHSELNLSSLELGDSALYFCASSPRSGAMTEAFFGQGTRLTVV.

This clone appeared a few times. V usage is TRBV4-2 and J usage is TRBJ2-3; 11 positions match TRBD2. CDR3 length equals 18 residues. Germline lookup yields CDR1 LGHNA and CDR2 YNFKEQ. Losses at the gene ends were 0 bases for V and 0 bases for J; bases not matched to a gene: 5. The CDR3 reads CASSQEVRLAGSTDTQYF. For the CDR3, the DNA is TGTGCCAGCAGCCAAGAGGTCCGACTAGCGGGAAGCACAGATACGCAGTATTTT.

The chain uses TRBV5-5 and TRBJ1-4; D not resolved. The V gene's germline CDR1 is SGHKS and CDR2 YYEKEE (reference sequence). The CDR3 contains 13 residues. V was cut by 1 base and J by 8 bases, with 9 bases left in between. The DNA of the CDR3 is TGTGCCAGCAGCTTGTACAGCCCAGAAAAACTGTTTTTT. It codes for CASSLYSPEKLFF.

This rearrangement joins TRBV11-2 to TRBJ2-7, with D perhaps assigned TRBD1 or TRBD2 (5 bases each). V lost 5 bases and J 2 bases, leaving 10 bases between the germline ends. The germline V gene encodes CDR1 SGHAT and CDR2 FQNNGV. There are 13 residues in the CDR3. The DNA for the CDR3 is TGTGCCAGCAGCATCGGGGCCCCCTACGAGCAGTACTTC. The encoded protein is CASSIGAPYEQYF.

The CDR3 sequence: CASNHLVVTGELFF. The CDR3 DNA reads TGTGCCAGCAATCACCTAGTGGTCACCGGGGAGCTGTTTTTT. The chain combines TRBV6-1 with TRBJ2-2; D uncertain. The CDR3 consists of 14 residues. CDR1 and CDR2 (germline): MNHNS, SASEGT. V was pared by 7 bases and J by 4 bases, with 13 bases between.